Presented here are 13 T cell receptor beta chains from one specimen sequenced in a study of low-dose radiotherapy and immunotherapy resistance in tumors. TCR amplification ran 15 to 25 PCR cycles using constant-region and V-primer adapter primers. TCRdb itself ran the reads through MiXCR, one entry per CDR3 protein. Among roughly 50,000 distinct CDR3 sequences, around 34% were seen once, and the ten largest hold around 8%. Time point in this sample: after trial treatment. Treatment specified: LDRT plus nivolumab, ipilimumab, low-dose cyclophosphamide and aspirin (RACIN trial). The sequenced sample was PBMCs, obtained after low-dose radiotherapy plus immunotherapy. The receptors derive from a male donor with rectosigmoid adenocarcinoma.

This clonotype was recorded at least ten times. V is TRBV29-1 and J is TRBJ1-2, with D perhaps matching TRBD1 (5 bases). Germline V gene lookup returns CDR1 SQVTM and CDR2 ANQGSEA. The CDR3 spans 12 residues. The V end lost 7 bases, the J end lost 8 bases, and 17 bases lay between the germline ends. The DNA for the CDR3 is TGCAGCGCAGGGAGCCCGGCTAGAGGCTACACCTTC. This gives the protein CSAGSPARGYTF. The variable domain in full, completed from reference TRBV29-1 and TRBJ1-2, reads SAVISQKPSRDICQRGTSLTIQCQVDSQVTMMFWYRQQPGQSLTLIATANQGSEATYESGFVIDKFPISRPNLTFSTLTVSNMSPEDSSIYLCSAGSPARGYTFGSGTRLTVV.

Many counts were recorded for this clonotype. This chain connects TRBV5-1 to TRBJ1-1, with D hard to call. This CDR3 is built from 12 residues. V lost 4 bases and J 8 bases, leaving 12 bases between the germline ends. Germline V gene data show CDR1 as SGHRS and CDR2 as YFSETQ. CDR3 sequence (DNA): TGCGCCAGCAGCCAGACCAAGGACGAAGCTTTCTTT. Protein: CASSQTKDEAFF.

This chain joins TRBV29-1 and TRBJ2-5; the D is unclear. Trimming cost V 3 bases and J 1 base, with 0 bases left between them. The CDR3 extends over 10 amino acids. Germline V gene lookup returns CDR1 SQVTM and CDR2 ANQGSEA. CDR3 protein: CSVDQETQYF. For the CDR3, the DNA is TGCAGCGTTGACCAAGAGACCCAGTACTTC.

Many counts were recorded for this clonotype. CDR3 bases: TGTGCCAGCCGCGCGGGCGGCGGGAGATCCTACGAGCAGTACTTC. Residues: CASRAGGGRSYEQYF. The gene calls are TRBV6-6 and TRBJ2-7, with 7 bases aligning to TRBD2. Looked up from germline, CDR1 is MNHNY and CDR2 is SVGAGI (reference sequence). The CDR3 covers 15 residues. The J segment lost 1 base and the V segment lost 8 bases, leaving 11 bases of the junction unmatched.

The CDR3 region has the DNA TGTGCCACCAGTGATTTACGAACGGGAGGGGGCAATGAGCAGTTCTTC. It is translated as CATSDLRTGGGNEQFF. The chain recombines TRBV24-1 with TRBJ2-1; 8 bases agree with TRBD2. CDR1 KGHDR and CDR2 SFDVKD come from the germline V gene. The CDR3 sequence is 16 residues long. The V and J ends lost 1 base and 6 bases, in that order; junction bases with no gene match: 7.

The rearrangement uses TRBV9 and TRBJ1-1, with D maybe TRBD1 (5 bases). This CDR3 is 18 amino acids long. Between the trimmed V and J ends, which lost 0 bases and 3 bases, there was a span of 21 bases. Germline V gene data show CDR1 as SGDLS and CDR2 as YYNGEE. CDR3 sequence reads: CASSVAVSPTEFDTEAFF. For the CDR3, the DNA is TGTGCCAGCAGCGTAGCTGTTTCCCCGACAGAGTTCGACACTGAAGCTTTCTTT.

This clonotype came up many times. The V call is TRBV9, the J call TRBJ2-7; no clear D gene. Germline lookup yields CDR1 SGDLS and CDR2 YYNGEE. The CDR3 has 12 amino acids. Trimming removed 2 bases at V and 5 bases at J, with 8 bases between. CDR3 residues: CASSVPGDEQYF. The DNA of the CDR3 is TGTGCCAGCAGCGTCCCTGGGGACGAGCAGTACTTC.

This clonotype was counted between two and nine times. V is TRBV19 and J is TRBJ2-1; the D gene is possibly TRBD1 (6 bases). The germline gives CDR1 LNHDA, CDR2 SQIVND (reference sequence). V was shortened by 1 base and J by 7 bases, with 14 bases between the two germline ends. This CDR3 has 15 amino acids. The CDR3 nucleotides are TGTGCCAGTAGTATAGGACGGGACAATCGTAATGAGCAGTTCTTC. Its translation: CASSIGRDNRNEQFF. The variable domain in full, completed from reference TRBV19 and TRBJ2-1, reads DGGITQSPKYLFRKEGQNVTLSCEQNLNHDAMYWYRQDPGQGLRLIYYSQIVNDFQKGDIAEGYSVSREKKESFPLTVTSAQKNPTAFYLCASSIGRDNRNEQFFGPGTRLTVL.

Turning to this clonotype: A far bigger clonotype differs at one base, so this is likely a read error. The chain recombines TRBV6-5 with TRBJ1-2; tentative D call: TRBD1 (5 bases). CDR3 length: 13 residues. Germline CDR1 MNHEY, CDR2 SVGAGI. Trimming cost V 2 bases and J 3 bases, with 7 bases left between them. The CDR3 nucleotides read TGTGCCAGCAGTTACGTCAGGGACTATGGCTACACCTTC. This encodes CASSYVRDYGYTF.

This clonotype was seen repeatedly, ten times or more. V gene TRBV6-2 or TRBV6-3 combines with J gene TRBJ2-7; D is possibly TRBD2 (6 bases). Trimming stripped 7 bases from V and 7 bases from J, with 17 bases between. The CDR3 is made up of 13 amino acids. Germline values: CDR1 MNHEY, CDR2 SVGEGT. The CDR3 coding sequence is TGTGCCAGCAATTGGGCGATCGCGGGAGAGCAGTACTTC. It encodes CASNWAIAGEQYF.

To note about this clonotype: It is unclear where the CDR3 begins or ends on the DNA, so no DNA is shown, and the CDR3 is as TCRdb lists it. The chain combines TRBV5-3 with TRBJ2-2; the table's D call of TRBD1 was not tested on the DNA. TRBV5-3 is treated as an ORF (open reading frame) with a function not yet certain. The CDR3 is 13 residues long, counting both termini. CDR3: CARSLPPPGSCFF.

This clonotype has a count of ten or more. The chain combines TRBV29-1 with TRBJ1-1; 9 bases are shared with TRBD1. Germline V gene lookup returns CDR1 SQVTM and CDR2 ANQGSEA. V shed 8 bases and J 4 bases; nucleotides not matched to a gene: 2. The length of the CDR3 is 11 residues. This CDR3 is CSLTGGTEAFF. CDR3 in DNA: TGCAGCTTGACAGGGGGCACTGAAGCTTTCTTT.

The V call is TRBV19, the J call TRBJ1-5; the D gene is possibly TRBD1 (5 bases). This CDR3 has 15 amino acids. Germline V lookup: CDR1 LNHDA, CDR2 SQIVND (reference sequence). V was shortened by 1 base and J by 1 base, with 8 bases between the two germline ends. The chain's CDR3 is CASSIVRDSNQPQHF. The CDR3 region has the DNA TGTGCCAGTAGTATAGTCAGGGACAGCAATCAGCCCCAGCATTTT.